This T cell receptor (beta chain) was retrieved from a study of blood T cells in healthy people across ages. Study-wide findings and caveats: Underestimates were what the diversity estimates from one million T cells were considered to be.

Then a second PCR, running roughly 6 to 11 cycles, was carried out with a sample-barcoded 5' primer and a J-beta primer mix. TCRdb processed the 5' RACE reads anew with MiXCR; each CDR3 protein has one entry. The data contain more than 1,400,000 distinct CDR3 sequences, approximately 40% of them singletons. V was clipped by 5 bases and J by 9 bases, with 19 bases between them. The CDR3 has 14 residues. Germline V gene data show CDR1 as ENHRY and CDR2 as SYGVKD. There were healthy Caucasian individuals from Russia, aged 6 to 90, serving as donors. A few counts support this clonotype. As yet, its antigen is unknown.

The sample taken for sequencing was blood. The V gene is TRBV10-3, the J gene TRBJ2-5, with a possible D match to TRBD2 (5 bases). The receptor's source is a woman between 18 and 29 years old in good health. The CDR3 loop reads CAISLGLHDGAQYF. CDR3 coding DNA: TGTGCCATCAGTCTCGGACTGCACGACGGGGCCCAGTACTTC.